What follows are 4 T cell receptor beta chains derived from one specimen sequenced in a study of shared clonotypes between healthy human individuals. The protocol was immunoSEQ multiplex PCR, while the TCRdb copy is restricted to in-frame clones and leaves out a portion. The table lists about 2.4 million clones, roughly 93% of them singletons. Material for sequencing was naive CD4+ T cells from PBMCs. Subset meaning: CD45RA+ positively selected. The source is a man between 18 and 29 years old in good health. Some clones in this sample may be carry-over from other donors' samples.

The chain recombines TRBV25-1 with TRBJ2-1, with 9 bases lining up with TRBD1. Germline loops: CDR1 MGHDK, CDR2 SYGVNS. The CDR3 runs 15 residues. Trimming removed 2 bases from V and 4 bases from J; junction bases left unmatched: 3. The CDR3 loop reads CASSEKGQGYNEQFF. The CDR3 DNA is TGTGCCAGCAGTGAAAAGGGACAGGGATACAATGAGCAGTTCTTC.

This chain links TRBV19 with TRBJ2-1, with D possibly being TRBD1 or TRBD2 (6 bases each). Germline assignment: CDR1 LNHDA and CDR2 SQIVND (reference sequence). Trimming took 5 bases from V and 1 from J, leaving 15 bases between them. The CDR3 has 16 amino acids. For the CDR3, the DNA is TGTGCCAGTAGTTCCCTCCCGGGGGCATCCTACAATGAGCAGTTCTTC. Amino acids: CASSSLPGASYNEQFF.

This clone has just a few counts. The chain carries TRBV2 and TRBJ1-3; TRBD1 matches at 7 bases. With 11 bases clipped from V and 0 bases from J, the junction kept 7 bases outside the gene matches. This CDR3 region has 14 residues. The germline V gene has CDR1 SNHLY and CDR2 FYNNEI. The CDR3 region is CAGQAQSSGNTIYF. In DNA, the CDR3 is TGTGCCGGACAGGCTCAGAGCTCTGGAAACACCATATATTTT.

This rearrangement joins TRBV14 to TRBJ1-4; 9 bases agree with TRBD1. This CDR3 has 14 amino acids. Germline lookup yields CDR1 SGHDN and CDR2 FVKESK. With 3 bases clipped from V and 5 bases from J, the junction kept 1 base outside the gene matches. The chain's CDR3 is CASSHDRGNEKLFF. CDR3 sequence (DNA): TGTGCCAGCAGCCATGACAGGGGGAATGAAAAACTGTTTTTT.